The subject of this entry is one TCR beta chain. The specificity of this receptor is unknown. The sample holds no much larger clone one base away, and base qualities are not on file. Reading the label with the study, this specimen's time point is: baseline before first vaccination. The vaccinee samples were drawn from two UK trials, COV001 and COV002, one of which was a single-blind randomized controlled phase 2/3 trial testing AZD1222 (ChAdOx1 nCoV-19) in healthy adults. For TCRbeta chain sequencing, PBMC samples from trial participants were taken at day 0 and at day 28 after the second dose. This entry is derived from a study of T cell responses to AZD1222 COVID-19 vaccine (dated by TCRdb to the early 2020s). Some background on the complete study: Because spike-specific TCR depth and breadth did not differ between the two schedules, AZD1222 recipients who got a second dose at roughly 4 weeks were pooled with those who got a second dose at roughly 12 weeks. TCR sequencing was performed for about 250 trial participants, of whom some 200 were given two doses of AZD1222 and some 25 were given two doses of MenACWY control vaccine. Enrollment into the trials was organized by age into subgroups of 18-55, 56-69 and 70-plus years, and those subgroups contained approximately 160, 26 and 62 TCR-sequenced participants, respectively.

The CDR3 regions of human TCRbeta chains were subjected to immunosequencing. From the authors' description of their analysis: TCRs in the repertoires were compared against a reference library of SARS-CoV-2-specific TCRs that had been generated with the MIRA antigen-specificity platform. Breadth was defined as the fraction of unique TCRs that were SARS-CoV-2-associated. Depth was defined as the fraction of total T cells that were SARS-CoV-2-associated. Using the MIRA data, each spike-specific TCR was mapped to the spike region that the TCR reacts to and placed in a CD4 or CD8 class. Log10-transformed breadth and depth values were compared by one-way ANOVA with Sidak's multiple comparisons tests. TCRdb mirrors the immuneACCESS table, restricted to in-frame sequences. Some clones are absent from its copies; in checked studies, under half trace to an unresolved V gene, and the reason for the others is unknown. From that table come the V and J calls and clone size; the DNA was used to work out D and trimming. The sample table lists some 150,000 clones, over 90% of them with a count of one. The ten largest clones take up under 6.5% of the sample.

The paper as a whole reports these results and caveats: Because no samples from the day 14 peak response were available, repertoires could be characterized only after the peak T cell response. Reportedly, almost half of the unique spike-specific TCRs recognized epitopes lying outside the regions that are mutated in the B.1.351 and B.1.1.7 variants. CD4 TCRs associated with the vaccine covered the entire spike protein, and the dominant responses were in regions 160-218 and 743-854. Most participants were white British and females outnumbered males, and the authors suggested that clonal diversity may have been underestimated. After two AZD1222 doses, both the breadth and the depth of spike-specific TCRs were significantly higher than at day 0 and than in MenACWY recipients. The 56-69-year group was small, and its depth increase did not reach significance, likely because of low power. Conclusions about previously exposed vaccinees are limited, since just a handful of AZD1222 recipients were seropositive for SARS-CoV-2 at baseline.

The CDR1 and CDR2 encoded by the germline V gene (reference sequence) are GTSNPN and SVGIG. The CDR3 goes from the cysteine to the phenylalanine over 15 residues. CDR3 DNA only is kept here, 45 bases in frame from base 1. V ends up 4 bases short and J 2 bases short, with an unmatched junction base count of 7. The chain couples TRBV30 to TRBJ2-3; 9 bases in the junction line up with TRBD2. The TCR sequence derives from an adult in good health. The material was peripheral blood, obtained on day 0 of AZD1222 vaccination. The DNA reads as follows: TGTGCCTGGATGGGGGCGGGGGGGTTCACAGATACGCAGTATTTT. It translates as CAWMGAGGFTDTQYF.